These T cell receptor beta chains were read from a single sample in a study of metastatic and nonmetastatic thyroid tumors. TCRdb re-analyzed the PCR reads using MiXCR. The sample records 25,000 to 40,000 clones, around 15% being singletons. Source material: blood. These receptors were obtained from a female donor with papillary thyroid cancer or a benign thyroid nodule (not recorded which). Some clones in this sample may be carry-over from other donors' samples. Each CDR3 is given without its conserved first and last residue. The D gene is left open where the match is weak. Size values are once, few and many counts, or a class for expanded clones, and some rows have none.

V gene	J gene	clone size	D gene	CDR3 protein
TRBV27	TRBJ2-4	many	TRBD2	ASSLFPLAGAAAKNIQY
TRBV20-1	TRBJ1-1	-	-	SATKGGERKNTEAF
TRBV9	TRBJ2-5	many	TRBD2	ASSFGLAEAQETQY
TRBV10-3	TRBJ2-1	many	TRBD2	AIGTSFYDNEQF
TRBV19	TRBJ2-2	few	-	ASNPATGELF
TRBV7-1	TRBJ2-7	-	-	AISSRVREVPIAENYEQY
TRBV12-3/TRBV12-4	TRBJ1-6	few	TRBD1	ASRPGQLPLH
TRBV20-1	TRBJ2-1	many	-	SARDLGGSKNEQF
TRBV11-2	TRBJ2-7	-	-	ASSSNVGTSHYEQY
TRBV20-1	TRBJ2-5	many	-	SAGGGQHQETQY
TRBV28	TRBJ2-3	few	TRBD2	ASSRGASGSTNTQY
TRBV6-1	TRBJ1-4	few	-	ASIESGGGATNEKLF
TRBV18	TRBJ1-1	many	-	ASSPRGENTEAF
TRBV12-3/TRBV12-4	TRBJ2-5	many	-	ASSLFGAGQASETQY
TRBV5-1	TRBJ2-3	once	-	ASSYRIRGDGTDTQY
TRBV6-5	TRBJ2-1	many	-	ASSYMVSNEQF
TRBV20-1	TRBJ2-3	many	TRBD2	SARSGELTDTQY